Below, 25 T cell receptor beta chains from the same sample are listed, as sequenced in a study of naive and memory T cell subsets. Whole blood, roughly 2.6 ml, came from adult healthy volunteers. Reverse transcription of blood and skin TCR RNA was primed at alpha and beta constant regions. TCRdb fed the 5' RACE reads into MiXCR, producing one record per CDR3 protein. The sample lists approximately 27,000 distinct CDR3 sequences, under 30% seen once, with about 1.8% in the top ten. These receptors were obtained from a female donor in good health.

The sample holds many counts of this clonotype. CDR3 protein: CSVANAGRAKNIQYF. DNA of the CDR3: TGCAGCGTTGCGAATGCAGGTCGGGCCAAAAACATTCAGTACTTC. The chain joins TRBV29-1 to TRBJ2-4, with D unresolved. CDR3 length: 15 amino acids. Trimming removed 4 bases from V and 1 base from J, with 14 bases in between. In germline, CDR1 is SQVTM, CDR2 ANQGSEA.

V gene TRBV7-2 combines with J gene TRBJ2-3, with unresolved D. The CDR3 is 12 amino acids. V was clipped by 5 bases and J by 1 base, with 4 bases between them. Germline V gene data show CDR1 as SGHTA and CDR2 as FQGNSA. CDR3 sequence (DNA): TGTGCCAGCAGCCGTGGCACAGATACGCAGTATTTT. It is translated as CASSRGTDTQYF.

V usage is TRBV9 and J usage is TRBJ2-3; perhaps TRBD2 as D (5 bases). V dropped 0 bases and J dropped 2 bases, with 13 bases sitting between them. This CDR3 spans 16 amino acids. The germline gives CDR1 SGDLS, CDR2 YYNGEE. Written as DNA, the CDR3 is TGTGCCAGCAGCGTAGAGGCGGGCGGTTCCACAGATACGCAGTATTTT. Translated, it gives CASSVEAGGSTDTQYF.

This clonotype is classed as medium-sized. This chain joins TRBV7-2 and TRBJ2-7; TRBD2 agrees at 12 bases. Germline CDR1 is SGHTA and CDR2 is FQGNSA. The V and J ends lost 4 bases and 12 bases, in that order; junction bases with no gene match: 16. The CDR3 has 16 amino acids. Written as DNA, the CDR3 is TGTGCCAGCAGCTCCCAATATGCGACTAGCGGGAGTGTGGGGTACTTC. Its translation: CASSSQYATSGSVGYF.

By share of the sample, this clonotype is medium-sized. The chain combines TRBV30 with TRBJ1-2; a weak D match, TRBD1 (6 bases). CDR3 length: 15 residues. The germline V gene has CDR1 GTSNPN and CDR2 SVGIG (reference sequence). Trimming took 4 bases from V and 0 from J, leaving 15 bases between them. CDR3: CAWTNTGFPNYGYTF. The CDR3 DNA is TGTGCCTGGACAAATACAGGGTTCCCTAACTATGGCTACACCTTC. The whole variable domain, filled in from reference TRBV30 and TRBJ1-2, reads SQTIHQWPATLVQPVGSPLSLECTVEGTSNPNLYWYRQAAGRGLQLLFYSVGIGQISSEVPQNLSASRPQDRQFILSSKKLLLSDSGFYLCAWTNTGFPNYGYTFGSGTRLTVV.

This clonotype has only a few counts. This chain links TRBV6-5 with TRBJ2-1; D not certain. The CDR3 is made up of 15 amino acids. V dropped 5 bases and J dropped 4 bases, with 15 bases sitting between them. Germline V gene sequence: CDR1 MNHEY, CDR2 SVGAGI. The CDR3 loop reads CASSTLGRVYNEQFF. In nucleotides, the CDR3 is TGTGCCAGCAGTACTCTGGGTCGAGTGTACAATGAGCAGTTCTTC.

The rearrangement joins TRBV10-3 to TRBJ1-6; TRBD1 matches at 8 bases. V was clipped by 1 base and J by 5 bases; unmatched bases: 4. CDR3 size: 16 residues. Per the germline V gene, CDR1 is ENHRY and CDR2 is SYGVKD. Written as DNA, the CDR3 is TGTGCCATCAGTGAGTTCGAGGACAGGGATAATTCACCCCTCCACTTT. It specifies CAISEFEDRDNSPLHF.

J is TRBJ1-4 and V is TRBV29-1; D possibly corresponds to TRBD1 (6 bases). The CDR3 is made up of 13 amino acids. In germline, CDR1 is SQVTM, CDR2 ANQGSEA. Trimming took 5 bases from V and 3 from J, leaving 10 bases between them. In DNA form, the CDR3 reads TGCAGCGTTTTGGACAGCTCTAATGAAAAACTGTTTTTT. Translated: CSVLDSSNEKLFF. Together with reference TRBV29-1 and TRBJ1-4, the CDR3 gives the full variable domain: SAVISQKPSRDICQRGTSLTIQCQVDSQVTMMFWYRQQPGQSLTLIATANQGSEATYESGFVIDKFPISRPNLTFSTLTVSNMSPEDSSIYLCSVLDSSNEKLFFGSGTQLSVL.

This clonotype was detected a few times. The chain couples TRBV7-2 to TRBJ2-1, with TRBD2 matching 8 bases. The CDR3 has 17 amino acids. J lost 2 bases, V lost 0 bases, and 6 bases had no gene match. CDR1 SGHTA and CDR2 FQGNSA come from the germline V gene. CDR3 sequence reads: CASSLALLAATYNEQFF. The CDR3 nucleotides are TGTGCCAGCAGCTTAGCGCTACTAGCGGCAACCTACAATGAGCAGTTCTTC.

This clonotype appeared many times. J is TRBJ2-6 and V is TRBV20-1; D ambiguous. Germline CDR1 reads DFQATT; CDR2 reads SNEGSKA (reference sequence). The length of the CDR3 is 13 residues. The V end lost 6 bases, the J end lost 0 bases, and 6 bases lay between the germline ends. Here the CDR3 reads CSAPGSGANVLTF. CDR3 sequence (DNA): TGCAGTGCGCCCGGCTCTGGGGCCAACGTCCTGACTTTC.

This chain links TRBV15 with TRBJ2-7; unclear D gene. CDR1 is LNHNV, CDR2 YYDKDF, per germline (reference sequence). The germline V and J ends were trimmed by 0 bases and 6 bases, with 9 bases remaining between them. The CDR3 covers 13 residues. The CDR3 protein is CATSRDRGFEQYF. The CDR3 bases are TGTGCCACCAGCAGAGATCGAGGTTTCGAGCAGTACTTC.

This clonotype was seen a single time. The V and J genes are TRBV5-1 and TRBJ2-6; perhaps TRBD1 as D (6 bases). The CDR3 consists of 15 residues. V lost 3 bases, J lost 2 bases, and 9 bases lay in between. The germline V gene has CDR1 SGHRS and CDR2 YFSETQ. This CDR3 is CASSYNRAGANVLTF. The CDR3 bases are TGCGCCAGCAGCTACAACAGGGCTGGGGCCAACGTCCTGACTTTC.

This clonotype is labeled as medium-sized. The chain combines TRBV11-2 with TRBJ2-4; D perhaps matches TRBD2 (7 bases). The CDR3 spans 12 residues. Trimming left V 1 base short and J 14 bases short, with 12 bases between. CDR1 is SGHAT, CDR2 FQNNGV, per germline. The CDR3 loop is CASSLGAGHKYF. In nucleotides, the CDR3 is TGTGCCAGCAGCTTAGGAGCGGGACACAAGTACTTC.

This clonotype showed up just a few times. The rearrangement uses TRBV29-1 and TRBJ1-5; no firm D call. The CDR3 length is 12 residues. In germline, CDR1 is SQVTM, CDR2 ANQGSEA. V was shortened by 7 bases and J by 0 bases, with 7 bases between the two germline ends. Written as DNA, the CDR3 is TGCAGCGCCGGGGATAGCAATCAGCCCCAGCATTTT. Translating it yields CSAGDSNQPQHF.

At least ten counts were recorded for this clonotype. The chain's CDR3 is CASAKGPLGTGELFF. CDR3 coding DNA: TGTGCTAGTGCCAAAGGCCCCCTGGGCACCGGGGAGCTGTTTTTT. This chain joins TRBV12-5 and TRBJ2-2, with D hard to call. Germline V gene data show CDR1 as LGHNT and CDR2 as FRNRAP. The V end was cut by 7 bases, the J end by 4 bases, with 16 bases between. The CDR3 loop spans 15 amino acids.

This clonotype was observed a few times. This chain uses TRBV6-5 with TRBJ1-1; 10 nucleotides match TRBD1. Unmatched junction bases numbered 12, after V lost 6 bases and J lost 5 bases. The CDR3 has 16 amino acids. The germline gives CDR1 MNHEY, CDR2 SVGAGI. The CDR3: CASRRRRGTGETEAFF. In DNA, the CDR3 is TGTGCCAGCAGACGCCGAAGGGGGACAGGGGAAACTGAAGCTTTCTTT.

The V gene is TRBV20-1, the J gene TRBJ2-5; D not resolved. This CDR3 comprises 14 residues. V gave up 6 bases and J gave up 1 base, with 15 bases separating them. Germline V gene sequence: CDR1 DFQATT, CDR2 SNEGSKA (reference sequence). CDR3 residues: CSAPPARTQETQYF. CDR3 DNA sequence: TGCAGTGCACCCCCCGCTAGGACCCAAGAGACCCAGTACTTC.

The chain combines TRBV5-6 with TRBJ2-7; D might be TRBD1 (6 bases). The CDR3 runs to 15 residues. V was pared by 4 bases and J by 2 bases, with 16 bases between. From germline, CDR1 is SGHDT and CDR2 YYEEEE. CDR3 loop: CASSKDGQRAYEQYF. CDR3 coding DNA: TGTGCCAGCAGCAAAGATGGACAGAGAGCCTACGAGCAGTACTTC.

The rearrangement links TRBV27 to TRBJ1-1, with unresolved D. The CDR3 has 13 amino acids. Germline V gives CDR1 MNHEY, CDR2 SMNVEV (reference sequence). Trimming removed 6 bases at V and 0 bases at J, with 8 bases between. CDR3 residues: CASSSVLNTEAFF. CDR3 nucleotides: TGTGCCAGCAGCTCAGTGCTGAACACTGAAGCTTTCTTT.

The V gene is TRBV12-3 or TRBV12-4, the J gene TRBJ2-6, with D uncertain. This CDR3 is built from 15 residues. Trimming removed 7 bases at V and 0 bases at J, with 10 bases between. This CDR3 is CASTGDPSGANVLTF. The CDR3 coding sequence is TGTGCCAGCACTGGGGATCCCTCTGGGGCCAACGTCCTGACTTTC.

This clonotype is medium-sized by share. This sequence joins TRBV27 and TRBJ2-1, with 10 bases lining up with TRBD1. Germline loops: CDR1 MNHEY, CDR2 SMNVEV (reference sequence). The V and J ends lost 7 bases and 6 bases, in that order; junction bases with no gene match: 9. CDR3 length: 15 residues. CDR3 bases: TGTGCCAGCACTTGGGGGACAGGGGAGGCCAATGAGCAGTTCTTC. This codes for CASTWGTGEANEQFF.

This clonotype was found a few times. The J gene is TRBJ1-3, the V gene TRBV29-1; D gene ambiguous. Germline CDR1 and CDR2: SQVTM and ANQGSEA. This CDR3 has 12 residues. V was cut by 5 bases and J by 2 bases, with 7 bases left in between. The CDR3 here is CSVRLPGNTIYF. CDR3 nucleotides: TGCAGCGTTCGCCTGCCTGGAAACACCATATATTTT.

This clonotype was counted at least ten times. V usage is TRBV6-6 and J usage is TRBJ1-2, with D maybe TRBD1 (5 bases). The CDR3 sequence is 12 residues long. Trimming left V 4 bases short and J 6 bases short, with 9 bases between. CDR1 and CDR2 from the germline V gene are MNHNY and SVGAGI (reference sequence). CDR3 sequence reads: CASSWDGDGYTF. The CDR3 DNA is TGTGCCAGCAGTTGGGACGGAGATGGCTACACCTTC.

This clonotype was seen many times. This chain uses TRBV29-1 with TRBJ2-7, with 9 positions matching TRBD1. V dropped 7 bases and J dropped 2; count of bases not matched to a gene: 6. This CDR3 contains 13 residues. CDR1 is SQVTM, CDR2 ANQGSEA, per germline. The CDR3 DNA is TGCAGCGCGACAGGGGGAAATACCTACGAGCAGTACTTC. It translates to CSATGGNTYEQYF.

This clonotype showed up many times. The CDR3 here is CASSFHAQGRDYEQYF. DNA for the CDR3: TGCGCCAGCAGCTTCCACGCTCAGGGGAGGGACTACGAGCAGTACTTC. This chain uses TRBV5-1 with TRBJ2-7; D is perhaps TRBD2 (7 bases). Germline CDR1 and CDR2: SGHRS and YFSETQ. This CDR3 is 16 amino acids long. V was clipped by 2 bases and J by 3 bases, with 18 bases between them. Combining the CDR3 with reference TRBV5-1 and TRBJ2-7 gives the whole variable domain KAGVTQTPRYLIKTRGQQVTLSCSPISGHRSVSWYQQTPGQGLQFLFEYFSETQRNKGNFPGRFSGRQFSNSRSEMNVSTLELGDSALYLCASSFHAQGRDYEQYFGPGTRLTVT.